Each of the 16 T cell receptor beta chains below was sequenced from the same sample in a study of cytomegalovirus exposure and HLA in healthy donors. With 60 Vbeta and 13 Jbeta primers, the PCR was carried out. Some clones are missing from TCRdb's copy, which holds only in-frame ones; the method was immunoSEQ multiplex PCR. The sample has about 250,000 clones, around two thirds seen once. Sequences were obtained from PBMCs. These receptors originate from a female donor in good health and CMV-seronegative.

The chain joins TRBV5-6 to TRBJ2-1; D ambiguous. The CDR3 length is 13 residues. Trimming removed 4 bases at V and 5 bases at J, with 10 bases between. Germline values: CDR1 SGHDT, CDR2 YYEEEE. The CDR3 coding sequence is TGTGCCAGCAGCCGTGACTCGGACAATGAGCAGTTCTTC. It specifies CASSRDSDNEQFF.

The CDR3 DNA reads TGTGCCAGCAGCACGCGAGCCCCGACTCGGGATGGCTACACCTTC. Translating gives CASSTRAPTRDGYTF. The rearrangement uses TRBV7-3 and TRBJ1-2; D ambiguous. V was cut by 5 bases and J by 6 bases, with 19 bases left in between. The germline CDR1 and CDR2 sequences are SGHTA and FQGTGA. The CDR3 length is 15 residues.

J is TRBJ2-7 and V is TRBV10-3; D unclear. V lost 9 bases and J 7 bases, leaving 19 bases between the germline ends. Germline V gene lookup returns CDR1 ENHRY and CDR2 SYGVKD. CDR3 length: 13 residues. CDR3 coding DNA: TGTGCCATTTCACCCATTGGGCCTTGGGAGCAGTACTTC. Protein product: CAISPIGPWEQYF.

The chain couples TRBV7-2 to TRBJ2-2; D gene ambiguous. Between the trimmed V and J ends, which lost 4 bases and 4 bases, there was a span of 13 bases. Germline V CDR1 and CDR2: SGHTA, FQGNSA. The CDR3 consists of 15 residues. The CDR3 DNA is TGTGCCAGCAGCTCGACACCTTTTGTCACCGGGGAGCTGTTTTTT. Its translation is CASSSTPFVTGELFF.

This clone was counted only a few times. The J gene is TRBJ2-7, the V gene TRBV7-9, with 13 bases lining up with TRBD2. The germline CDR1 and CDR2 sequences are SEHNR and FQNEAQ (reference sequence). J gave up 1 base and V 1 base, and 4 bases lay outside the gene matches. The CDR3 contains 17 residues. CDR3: CASSLERGLAGSYEQYF. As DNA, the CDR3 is TGTGCCAGCAGCTTAGAGCGGGGACTAGCGGGGTCCTACGAGCAGTACTTC.

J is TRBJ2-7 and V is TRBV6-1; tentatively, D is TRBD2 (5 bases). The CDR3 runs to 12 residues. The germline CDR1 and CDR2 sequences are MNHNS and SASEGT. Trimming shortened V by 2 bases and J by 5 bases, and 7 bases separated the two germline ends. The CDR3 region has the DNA TGTGCCAGCAGTGAAAGGCGGGACGAGCAGTACTTC. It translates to CASSERRDEQYF.

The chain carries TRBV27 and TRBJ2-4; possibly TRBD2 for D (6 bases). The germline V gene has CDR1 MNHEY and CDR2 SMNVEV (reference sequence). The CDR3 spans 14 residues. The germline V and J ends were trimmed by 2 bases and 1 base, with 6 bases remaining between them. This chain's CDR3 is CASSLGGAKNIQYF. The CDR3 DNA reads TGTGCCAGCAGTTTAGGAGGGGCCAAAAACATTCAGTACTTC.

The chain's CDR3 is CATSRGEAFF. In nucleotides, the CDR3 is TGTGCCACCAGCAGGGGGGAAGCTTTCTTT. V and J are TRBV2 and TRBJ1-1; 7 bases are shared with TRBD1. V trimming: 10 bases; J trimming: 8 bases; junction bases outside the gene matches: 4. This CDR3 contains 10 residues. The V gene's germline CDR1 is SNHLY and CDR2 FYNNEI.

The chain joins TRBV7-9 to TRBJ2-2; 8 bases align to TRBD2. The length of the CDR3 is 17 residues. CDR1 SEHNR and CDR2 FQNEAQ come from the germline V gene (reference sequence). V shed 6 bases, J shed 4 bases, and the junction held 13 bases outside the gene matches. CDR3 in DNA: TGTGCCAGCAGAGAACCCGGCGGACTAGCTCGCACCGGGGAGCTGTTTTTT. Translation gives CASREPGGLARTGELFF.

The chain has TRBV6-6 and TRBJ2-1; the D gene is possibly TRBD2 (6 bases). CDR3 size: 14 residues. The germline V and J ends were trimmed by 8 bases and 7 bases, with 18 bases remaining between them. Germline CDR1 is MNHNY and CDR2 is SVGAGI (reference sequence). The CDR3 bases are TGTGCCAGCCGCCTTTACGGGAGCGGGAATGAGCAGTTCTTC. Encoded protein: CASRLYGSGNEQFF.

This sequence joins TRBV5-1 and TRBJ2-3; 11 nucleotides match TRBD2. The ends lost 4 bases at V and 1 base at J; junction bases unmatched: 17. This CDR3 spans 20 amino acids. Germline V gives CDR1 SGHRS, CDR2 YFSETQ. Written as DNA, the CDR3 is TGCGCCAGCAGCCTCACCGGGTCAGATAGCGGGAGGGCCGGCACAGATACGCAGTATTTT. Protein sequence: CASSLTGSDSGRAGTDTQYF.

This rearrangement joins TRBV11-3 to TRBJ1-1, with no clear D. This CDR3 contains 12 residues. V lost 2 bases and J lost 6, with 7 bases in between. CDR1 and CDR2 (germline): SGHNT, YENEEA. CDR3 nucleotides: TGTGCCAGCAGCTTACTTTTTGCTGAAGCTTTCTTT. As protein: CASSLLFAEAFF. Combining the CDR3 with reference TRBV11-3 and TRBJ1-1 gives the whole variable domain EAGVVQSPRYKIIEKKQPVAFWCNPISGHNTLYWYLQNLGQGPELLIRYENEEAVDDSQLPKDRFSAERLKGVDSTLKIQPAELGDSAVYLCASSLLFAEAFFGQGTRLTVV.

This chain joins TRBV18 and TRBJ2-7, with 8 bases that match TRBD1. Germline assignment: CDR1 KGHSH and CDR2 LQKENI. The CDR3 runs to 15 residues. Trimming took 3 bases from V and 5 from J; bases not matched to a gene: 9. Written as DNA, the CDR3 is TGTGCCAGCTCACCTGACCGGACAGGGAGGCACGAGCAGTACTTC. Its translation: CASSPDRTGRHEQYF.

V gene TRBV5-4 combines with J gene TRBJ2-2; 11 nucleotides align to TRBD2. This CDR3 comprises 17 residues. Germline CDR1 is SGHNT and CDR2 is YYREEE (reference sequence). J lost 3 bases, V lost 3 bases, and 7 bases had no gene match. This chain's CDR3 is CASSYLAGGGYTGELFF. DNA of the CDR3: TGTGCCAGCAGCTACCTAGCGGGAGGAGGGTACACCGGGGAGCTGTTTTTT.

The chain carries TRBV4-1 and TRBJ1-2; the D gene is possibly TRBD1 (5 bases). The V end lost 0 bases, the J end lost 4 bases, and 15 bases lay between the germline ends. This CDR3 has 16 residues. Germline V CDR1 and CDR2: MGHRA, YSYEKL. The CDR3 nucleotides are TGCGCCAGCAGCCAAGAAGGTCAGGGAAAGGGCTATGGCTACACCTTC. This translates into CASSQEGQGKGYGYTF.

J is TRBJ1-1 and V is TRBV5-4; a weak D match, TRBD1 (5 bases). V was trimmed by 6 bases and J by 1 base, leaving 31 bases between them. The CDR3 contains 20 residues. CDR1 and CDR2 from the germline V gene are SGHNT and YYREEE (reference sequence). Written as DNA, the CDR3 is TGTGCCAGCACCTCTGGGGGACTCTTCCTCCCTCTGCAGCCGAACACTGAAGCTTTCTTT. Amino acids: CASTSGGLFLPLQPNTEAFF.